This T cell receptor (beta chain) stems from a study of CD8+ T cells in alopecia areata. Turning to the study itself: Those patients who were treated received oral tofacitinib, which was given at 5 to 10 mg twice daily for moderate-to-severe alopecia areata.

Alopecia areata patients gave lesional scalp punch biopsies and peripheral blood samples. Cell sorting on a FACSAria was used to separate CD4+ and CD8+ T cells from the PBMCs. Study-level results: Shared TCR sequences were less clear between patients than in mice, possibly partly from HLA diversity.

The authors extracted RNA and reverse transcribed it into cDNA as the sequencing template. Method: immunoSEQ multiplex PCR; TCRdb's copy keeps in-frame clones and lacks some. The table has 180,000 or so clones, less than 80% seen once. About this clone: Its matching antigen is unknown.

The starting material was CD8+ T cells sorted from blood, obtained at week 0. This sequence originates from a human donor with alopecia areata.

The CDR3 coding sequence is TGTGCCATCATGAGGGACCACACAGATACGCAGTATTTT. Its translation is CAIMRDHTDTQYF. The chain employs TRBV2 and TRBJ2-3; D possibly matches TRBD1 or TRBD2 (5 bases each). The CDR3 spans 13 residues. CDR1 is SNHLY, CDR2 FYNNEI, per germline. Trimming took 10 bases from V and 2 from J, leaving 13 bases between them.